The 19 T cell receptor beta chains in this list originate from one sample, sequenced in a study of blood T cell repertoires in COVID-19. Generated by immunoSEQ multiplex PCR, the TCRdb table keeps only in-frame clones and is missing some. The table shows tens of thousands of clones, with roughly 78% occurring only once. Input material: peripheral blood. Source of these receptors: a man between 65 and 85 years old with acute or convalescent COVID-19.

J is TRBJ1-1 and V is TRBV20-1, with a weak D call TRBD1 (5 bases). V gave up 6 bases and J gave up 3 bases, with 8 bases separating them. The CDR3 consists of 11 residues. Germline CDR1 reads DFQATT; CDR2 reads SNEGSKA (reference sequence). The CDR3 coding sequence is TGCAGTGCGGGGGGAGACACTGAAGCTTTCTTT. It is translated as CSAGGDTEAFF.

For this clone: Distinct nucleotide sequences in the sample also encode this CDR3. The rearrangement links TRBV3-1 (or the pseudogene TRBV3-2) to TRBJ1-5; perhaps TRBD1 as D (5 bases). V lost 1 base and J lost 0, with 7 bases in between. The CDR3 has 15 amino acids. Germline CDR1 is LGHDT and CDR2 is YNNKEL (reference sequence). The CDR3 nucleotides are TGTGCCAGCAGCCAAGGGGGCTATAGCAATCAGCCCCAGCATTTT. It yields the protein CASSQGGYSNQPQHF.

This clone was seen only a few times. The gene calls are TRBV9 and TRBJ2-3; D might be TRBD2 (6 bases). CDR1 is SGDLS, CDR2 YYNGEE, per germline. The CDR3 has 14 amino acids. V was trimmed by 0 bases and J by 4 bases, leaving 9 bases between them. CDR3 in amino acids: CASSVAGSADTQYF. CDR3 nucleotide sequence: TGTGCCAGCAGCGTAGCCGGGAGCGCAGATACGCAGTATTTT.

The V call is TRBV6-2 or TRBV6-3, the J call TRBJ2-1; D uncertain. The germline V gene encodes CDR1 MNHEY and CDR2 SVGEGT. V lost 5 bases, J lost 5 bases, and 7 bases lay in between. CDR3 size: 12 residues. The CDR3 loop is CASSPADNEQFF. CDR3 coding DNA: TGTGCCAGCAGTCCGGCGGACAATGAGCAGTTCTTC.

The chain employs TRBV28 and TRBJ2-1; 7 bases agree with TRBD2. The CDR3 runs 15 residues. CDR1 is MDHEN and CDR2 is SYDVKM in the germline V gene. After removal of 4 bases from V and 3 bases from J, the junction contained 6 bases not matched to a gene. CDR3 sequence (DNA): TGTGCCAGCAGTTCCTTAGCGGGTCTCTACAATGAGCAGTTCTTC. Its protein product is CASSSLAGLYNEQFF.

Here the CDR3 DNA reads TGTGCCAGCAGTCCCGACAGGGCTAATGAAAAACTGTTTTTT. Amino acids: CASSPDRANEKLFF. This chain links TRBV11-2 with TRBJ1-4; 7 bases line up with TRBD1. Germline V gene data show CDR1 as SGHAT and CDR2 as FQNNGV. The CDR3 covers 14 residues. The V gene end was trimmed by 6 bases and the J gene end by 3 bases; junction bases not matched to a gene: 4.

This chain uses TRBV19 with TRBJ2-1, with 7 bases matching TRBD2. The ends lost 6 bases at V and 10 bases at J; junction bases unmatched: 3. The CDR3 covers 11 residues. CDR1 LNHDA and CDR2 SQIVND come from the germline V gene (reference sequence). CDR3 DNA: TGTGCCAGTAGCCCCGGGGGGGAGCAGTTCTTC. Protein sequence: CASSPGGEQFF.

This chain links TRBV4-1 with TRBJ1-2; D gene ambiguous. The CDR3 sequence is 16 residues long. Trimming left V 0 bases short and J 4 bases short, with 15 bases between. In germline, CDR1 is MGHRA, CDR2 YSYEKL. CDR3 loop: CASSQEGGSVAYGYTF. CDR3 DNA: TGCGCCAGCAGCCAAGAAGGAGGGTCGGTAGCCTATGGCTACACCTTC.

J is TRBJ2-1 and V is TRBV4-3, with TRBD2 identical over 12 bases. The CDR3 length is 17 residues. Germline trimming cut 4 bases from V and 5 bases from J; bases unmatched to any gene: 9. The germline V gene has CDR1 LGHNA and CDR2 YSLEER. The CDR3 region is CASSRRLAGDRDNEQFF. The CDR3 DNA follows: TGCGCCAGCAGCCGACGACTAGCGGGAGATCGGGACAATGAGCAGTTCTTC.

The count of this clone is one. Here the CDR3 reads CAISEWAGDTGELFF. CDR3 DNA: TGTGCCATCAGTGAGTGGGCAGGGGACACCGGGGAGCTGTTTTTT. This chain joins TRBV10-3 and TRBJ2-2; weak D call: TRBD1 (6 bases). V lost 1 base, J lost 3 bases, and 9 bases lay in between. From germline, CDR1 is ENHRY and CDR2 SYGVKD. There are 15 residues in the CDR3.

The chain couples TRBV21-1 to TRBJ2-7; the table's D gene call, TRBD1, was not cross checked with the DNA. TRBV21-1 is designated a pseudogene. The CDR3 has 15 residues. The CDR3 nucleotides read TGTGCCAGCAAGAGGGACAGGGGCCGATCCTACGAGCAGTACTTC. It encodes CASKRDRGRSYEQYF.

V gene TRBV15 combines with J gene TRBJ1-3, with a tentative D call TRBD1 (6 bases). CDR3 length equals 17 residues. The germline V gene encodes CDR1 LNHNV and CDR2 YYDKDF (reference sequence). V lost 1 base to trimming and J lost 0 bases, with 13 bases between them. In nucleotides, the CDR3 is TGTGCCACCAGCAGAGTTGGACAGCCTATCTCTGGAAACACCATATATTTT. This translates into CATSRVGQPISGNTIYF. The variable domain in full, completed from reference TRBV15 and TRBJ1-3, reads DAMVIQNPRYQVTQFGKPVTLSCSQTLNHNVMYWYQQKSSQAPKLLFHYYDKDFNNEADTPDNFQSRRPNTSFCFLDIRSPGLGDTAMYLCATSRVGQPISGNTIYFGEGSWLTVV.

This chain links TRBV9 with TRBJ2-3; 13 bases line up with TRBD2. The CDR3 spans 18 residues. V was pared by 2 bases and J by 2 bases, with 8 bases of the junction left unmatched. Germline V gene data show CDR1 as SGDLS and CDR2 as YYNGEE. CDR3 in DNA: TGTGCCAGCAGCGTGCCCCTACTAGCGGGAGGGATCACAGATACGCAGTATTTT. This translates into CASSVPLLAGGITDTQYF.

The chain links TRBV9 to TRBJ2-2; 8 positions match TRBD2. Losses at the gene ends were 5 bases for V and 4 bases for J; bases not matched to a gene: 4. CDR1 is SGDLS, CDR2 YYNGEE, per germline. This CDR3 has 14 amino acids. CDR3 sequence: CASRAGDATGELFF. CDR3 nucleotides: TGTGCCAGCAGAGCGGGGGATGCCACCGGGGAGCTGTTTTTT. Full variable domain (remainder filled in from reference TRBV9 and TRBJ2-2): DSGVTQTPKHLITATGQRVTLRCSPRSGDLSVYWYQQSLDQGLQFLIQYYNGEERAKGNILERFSAQQFPDLHSELNLSSLELGDSALYFCASRAGDATGELFFGEGSRLTVL.

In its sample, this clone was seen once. In DNA form, the CDR3 reads TGTGCCAGTAGTCTAGGGCAGGAAGAAAAACTGTTTTTT. Translating it yields CASSLGQEEKLFF. The chain has TRBV19 and TRBJ1-4; D not certain. Between the trimmed V and J ends, which lost 5 bases and 8 bases, there was a span of 12 bases. The CDR3 loop spans 13 amino acids. CDR1 and CDR2 (germline): LNHDA, SQIVND (reference sequence).

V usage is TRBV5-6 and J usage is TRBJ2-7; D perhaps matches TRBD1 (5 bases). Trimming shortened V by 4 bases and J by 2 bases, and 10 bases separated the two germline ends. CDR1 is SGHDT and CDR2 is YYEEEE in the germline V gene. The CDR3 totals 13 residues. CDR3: CASSPGLPYEQYF. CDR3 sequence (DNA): TGTGCCAGCAGCCCAGGGTTACCCTACGAGCAGTACTTC. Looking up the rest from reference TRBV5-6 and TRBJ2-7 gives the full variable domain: DAGVTQSPTHLIKTRGQQVTLRCSPKSGHDTVSWYQQALGQGPQFIFQYYEEEERQRGNFPDRFSGHQFPNYSSELNVNALLLGDSALYLCASSPGLPYEQYFGPGTRLTVT.

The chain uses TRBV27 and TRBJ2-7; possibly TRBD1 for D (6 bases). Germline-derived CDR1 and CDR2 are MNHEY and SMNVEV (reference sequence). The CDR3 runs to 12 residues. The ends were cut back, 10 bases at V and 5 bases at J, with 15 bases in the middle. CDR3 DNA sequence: TGTGCCAACCCAGGACAGCAAAACGAGCAGTACTTC. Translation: CANPGQQNEQYF.

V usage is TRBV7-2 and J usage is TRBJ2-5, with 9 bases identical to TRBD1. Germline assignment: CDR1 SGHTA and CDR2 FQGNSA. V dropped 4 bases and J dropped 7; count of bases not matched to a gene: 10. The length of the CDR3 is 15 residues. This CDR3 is CASSSTGQGGVTQYF. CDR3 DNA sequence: TGTGCCAGCAGCTCCACGGGACAGGGAGGCGTGACCCAGTACTTC.

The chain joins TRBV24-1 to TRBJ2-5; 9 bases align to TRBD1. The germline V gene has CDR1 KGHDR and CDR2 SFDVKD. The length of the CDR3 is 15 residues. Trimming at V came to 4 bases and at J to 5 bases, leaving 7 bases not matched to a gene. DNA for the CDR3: TGTGCCACCAGTGACCCGACAGGGGGAGGGGAGACCCAGTACTTC. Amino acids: CATSDPTGGGETQYF.